This entry lists 32 T cell receptor beta chains sequenced from one sample in a study of blood T cell repertoires in COVID-19. TCRdb's copy holds only in-frame clones and misses some; the assay was immunoSEQ multiplex PCR. Of 230,000 or so clones listed, around 90% are singletons. The sample consisted of peripheral blood. These receptors all come from an older woman with COVID-19, enrolled during active disease.

V is TRBV19 and J is TRBJ2-3; 7 positions match TRBD2. This CDR3 contains 16 residues. CDR1 and CDR2 from the germline V gene are LNHDA and SQIVND (reference sequence). V was clipped by 0 bases and J by 3 bases; unmatched bases: 6. CDR3 protein: CASSIDRWRGTDTQYF. The CDR3 region has the DNA TGTGCCAGTAGTATAGATCGGTGGCGGGGGACAGATACGCAGTATTTT.

This chain uses TRBV4-3 with TRBJ2-1, with 8 bases matching TRBD2. CDR1 is LGHNA and CDR2 is YSLEER in the germline V gene. Trimming took 1 base from V and 4 from J; bases not matched to a gene: 9. This CDR3 region has 17 residues. This chain's CDR3 is CASSQALLAGGYNEQFF. For the CDR3, the DNA is TGCGCCAGCAGCCAAGCCCTCCTAGCGGGCGGTTACAATGAGCAGTTCTTC.

The chain joins TRBV7-9 to TRBJ1-3; D is undetermined. The germline V gene has CDR1 SEHNR and CDR2 FQNEAQ (reference sequence). V was trimmed by 5 bases and J by 0 bases, leaving 20 bases between them. The length of the CDR3 is 18 residues. CDR3 protein: CASSLPLEDFFSGNTIYF. The CDR3 DNA sequence: TGTGCCAGCAGCCTCCCACTTGAAGACTTTTTCTCTGGAAACACCATATATTTT.

The gene calls are TRBV27 and TRBJ1-5, with TRBD1 matching over 11 bases. The germline V gene encodes CDR1 MNHEY and CDR2 SMNVEV (reference sequence). CDR3 length: 17 amino acids. The trim removed 5 bases at V and 4 bases at J, leaving 10 bases unmatched. CDR3 loop: CASSLWTGGSTNQPQHF. The CDR3 DNA sequence: TGTGCCAGCAGTCTATGGACAGGGGGCTCTACAAATCAGCCCCAGCATTTT.

V and J are TRBV7-2 and TRBJ1-2; no clear D. CDR3 length: 14 amino acids. V lost 3 bases and J 7 bases, leaving 15 bases between the germline ends. Germline CDR1 and CDR2: SGHTA and FQGNSA. The CDR3 DNA reads as TGTGCCAGCAGCTTTGGGCAGGCCGGGAGTGGCTACACCTTC. Residues: CASSFGQAGSGYTF.

The chain couples TRBV19 to TRBJ2-1; 7 bases match TRBD2. Germline CDR1 is LNHDA and CDR2 is SQIVND (reference sequence). There are 14 residues in the CDR3. Trimming removed 6 bases from V and 1 base from J; junction bases left unmatched: 3. The CDR3 DNA sequence: TGTGCCAGTAGGGGGGGGTTATCCTACAATGAGCAGTTCTTC. It yields the protein CASRGGLSYNEQFF.

The chain carries TRBV5-5 and TRBJ2-1; D gene uncertain. V lost 4 bases and J 0 bases, leaving 23 bases between the germline ends. The CDR3 loop spans 19 amino acids. Germline V gene lookup returns CDR1 SGHKS and CDR2 YYEKEE (reference sequence). CDR3 in amino acids: CASSPGGSGYPSSYNEQFF. In DNA form, the CDR3 reads TGTGCCAGCAGCCCAGGTGGCAGTGGGTATCCGAGCTCCTACAATGAGCAGTTCTTC. The full variable domain, in which reference TRBV5-5 and TRBJ2-1 provide the parts outside the CDR3, is DAGVTQSPTHLIKTRGQQVTLRCSPISGHKSVSWYQQVLGQGPQFIFQYYEKEERGRGNFPDRFSARQFPNYSSELNVNALLLGDSALYLCASSPGGSGYPSSYNEQFFGPGTRLTVL.

The chain links TRBV19 to TRBJ2-3, with TRBD2 matching 12 bases. Germline CDR1 is LNHDA and CDR2 is SQIVND (reference sequence). The CDR3 is 16 residues long. V lost 5 bases, J lost 2 bases, and 5 bases stayed unmatched. The CDR3 loop reads CASSVGLAGPTDTQYF. CDR3 nucleotide sequence: TGTGCCAGTAGTGTCGGACTAGCGGGGCCCACAGATACGCAGTATTTT.

This chain connects TRBV10-1 to TRBJ1-2; TRBD1 aligns across 10 bases. J was trimmed by 2 bases and V by 6 bases; bases with no gene match: 3. CDR1 and CDR2 (germline): WNHNN, SYGVQD (reference sequence). This CDR3 is built from 14 residues. Here the CDR3 reads CASRGTGVNYGYTF. CDR3 coding DNA: TGCGCCAGCAGAGGGACAGGGGTCAACTATGGCTACACCTTC.

The chain is built from TRBV7-2 and TRBJ1-1, with TRBD1 matching 9 bases. From germline, CDR1 is SGHTA and CDR2 FQGNSA. J lost 5 bases, V lost 5 bases, and 9 bases had no gene match. There are 15 residues in the CDR3. The CDR3 region has the DNA TGTGCCAGCAGCCTTGACAGGGGGAGGATAACTGAAGCTTTCTTT. This encodes CASSLDRGRITEAFF.

There are a few counts of this clone. The chain employs TRBV10-3 and TRBJ1-2, with 7 positions matching TRBD1. V shed 6 bases, J shed 1 base, and the junction held 8 bases outside the gene matches. Germline CDR1 reads ENHRY; CDR2 reads SYGVKD. The CDR3 sequence is 15 residues long. The CDR3 coding sequence is TGTGCCATCAGAGCCGACAGGGTCGATAACTATGGCTACACCTTC. Translation gives CAIRADRVDNYGYTF.

This clone was detected once. This sequence joins TRBV6-2 or TRBV6-3 and TRBJ1-2; TRBD1 might be the D (6 bases). Germline CDR1 is MNHEY and CDR2 is SVGEGT. The CDR3 runs to 13 residues. V was clipped by 1 base and J by 7 bases, with 10 bases between them. The CDR3: CASSYLYRAGYTF. In DNA, the CDR3 is TGTGCCAGCAGTTACTTATACAGGGCTGGCTACACCTTC.

The V gene is TRBV7-9, the J gene TRBJ2-7, with 7 bases aligning to TRBD1. The CDR3 is made up of 15 amino acids. The V gene's germline CDR1 is SEHNR and CDR2 FQNEAQ (reference sequence). V shed 5 bases, J shed 3 bases, and the junction held 10 bases outside the gene matches. Here the CDR3 reads CASSINQGESYEQYF. The CDR3 bases are TGTGCCAGCAGCATAAATCAGGGGGAGAGCTACGAGCAGTACTTC.

J is TRBJ1-1 and V is TRBV20-1; D is uncertain. The germline CDR1 and CDR2 sequences are DFQATT and SNEGSKA (reference sequence). CDR3 length: 11 residues. The V end was cut by 3 bases, the J end by 3 bases, with 5 bases between. The CDR3 nucleotides are TGCAGTGCTAGGGGCGACACTGAAGCTTTCTTT. It translates to CSARGDTEAFF.

The chain uses TRBV9 and TRBJ2-1, with D unresolved. Per germline, CDR1 SGDLS and CDR2 YYNGEE. This CDR3 is 12 amino acids long. Deletions cut 3 bases from V and 5 bases from J, with 6 bases between. The DNA for the CDR3 is TGTGCCAGCAGCGGCCGCGACAATGAGCAGTTCTTC. Its protein product is CASSGRDNEQFF.

This rearrangement joins TRBV5-6 to TRBJ2-7, with D perhaps matching TRBD1 (6 bases). The CDR3 runs to 13 residues. Trimming cost V 2 bases and J 6 bases, with 12 bases left between them. The germline V gene has CDR1 SGHDT and CDR2 YYEEEE. This chain's CDR3 is CASSFERGFEQYF. The CDR3 bases are TGTGCCAGCAGCTTCGAAAGGGGGTTCGAGCAGTACTTC.

The genes are TRBV6-5 and TRBJ2-5, with a possible D match to TRBD2 (7 bases). V lost 2 bases to trimming and J lost 5 bases, with 12 bases between them. Germline values: CDR1 MNHEY, CDR2 SVGAGI. The CDR3 is 14 amino acids. CDR3 nucleotide sequence: TGTGCCAGCAGTTACGGGGGGGCTTTGGAGACCCAGTACTTC. It translates to CASSYGGALETQYF.

V gene TRBV7-2 combines with J gene TRBJ1-5; tentative D call: TRBD1 (6 bases). The CDR3 has 13 residues. The V end lost 1 base, the J end lost 11 bases, and 12 bases lay between the germline ends. Germline CDR1 reads SGHTA; CDR2 reads FQGNSA. This CDR3 is CASSLDRVGSQHF. In DNA, the CDR3 is TGTGCCAGCAGCTTAGACAGGGTCGGGTCCCAGCATTTT.

This clone has only one observation. This sequence joins TRBV19 and TRBJ1-2; TRBD1 is a possible D gene (5 bases). There are 15 residues in the CDR3. Germline CDR1 is LNHDA and CDR2 is SQIVND (reference sequence). The V gene lost 1 base and the J gene lost 5 bases, with 14 bases spanning the gap. CDR3 DNA: TGTGCCAGTAGTATAGTTTACAGGAGAGAATATGGCTACACCTTC. Amino acid sequence: CASSIVYRREYGYTF.

The V call is TRBV7-2, the J call TRBJ2-2; a weak D match, TRBD2 (7 bases). V shed 5 bases and J shed 2 bases, with 12 bases lying between them. The CDR3 has 15 residues. Germline V gene data show CDR1 as SGHTA and CDR2 as FQGNSA. The CDR3 sequence: CASSKGGVNTGELFF. DNA of the CDR3: TGTGCCAGCAGCAAAGGGGGGGTAAACACCGGGGAGCTGTTTTTT.

V is TRBV11-3 and J is TRBJ2-5, with 9 bases aligning to TRBD1. Germline V gene sequence: CDR1 SGHNT, CDR2 YENEEA. Trimming took 1 base from V and 1 from J; bases not matched to a gene: 4. CDR3 length: 16 amino acids. The chain's CDR3 is CASSLGGQGSQETQYF. The CDR3 DNA sequence: TGTGCCAGCAGCTTAGGGGGACAGGGAAGCCAAGAGACCCAGTACTTC.

The rearrangement links TRBV7-3 to TRBJ2-2; the D is unclear. The CDR3 is 14 amino acids. V shed 6 bases and J shed 6 bases, with 14 bases lying between them. Germline V gives CDR1 SGHTA, CDR2 FQGTGA. CDR3: CASSRDRNPGELFF. The CDR3 nucleotides are TGTGCCAGCAGTCGAGATAGAAACCCCGGGGAGCTGTTTTTT.

The chain carries TRBV21-1 and TRBJ1-1. TRBV21-1 is an annotated pseudogene. The CDR3 runs 16 residues. The CDR3 DNA is TGTGCCAGCAGCAAAGTCGGGGGGATAGGGACCACTGAAGCTTTCTTT. Residues: CASSKVGGIGTTEAFF.

V usage is TRBV9 and J usage is TRBJ2-1, with a possible D match to TRBD2 (6 bases). The germline CDR1 and CDR2 sequences are SGDLS and YYNGEE. The CDR3 sequence is 15 residues long. V dropped 2 bases and J dropped 2 bases, with 11 bases sitting between them. In nucleotides, the CDR3 is TGTGCCAGCAGCGTGCAGACTAGACCCTACAATGAGCAGTTCTTC. The encoded protein is CASSVQTRPYNEQFF.

The chain uses TRBV19 and TRBJ2-1; no firm D call. Germline loops: CDR1 LNHDA, CDR2 SQIVND (reference sequence). CDR3 size: 13 residues. Trimming stripped 11 bases from V and 0 bases from J, with 11 bases between. CDR3 sequence: CACHSGSYNEQFF. The CDR3 DNA is TGTGCCTGCCACTCAGGCTCCTACAATGAGCAGTTCTTC.

The rearrangement uses TRBV6-2 or TRBV6-3 and TRBJ1-5; TRBD1 matches 10 bases. Germline-derived CDR1 and CDR2 are MNHEY and SVGEGT. The CDR3 runs to 20 residues. V lost 2 bases and J lost 5; bases outside the gene matches: 18. The CDR3 reads CASSYHSGTGVPYHHQPQHF. The CDR3 coding sequence is TGTGCCAGCAGTTACCATTCGGGGACAGGGGTCCCTTACCATCATCAGCCCCAGCATTTT.

V gene TRBV14 combines with J gene TRBJ2-5; maybe TRBD2 (6 bases). Germline V gene sequence: CDR1 SGHDN, CDR2 FVKESK. The ends were cut back, 1 base at V and 9 bases at J, with 9 bases in the middle. The CDR3 covers 12 residues. CDR3 DNA: TGTGCCAGCAGCCAAGGCTGGGGGGCCCAGTACTTC. Its translation is CASSQGWGAQYF.

As to this clone: Because the CDR3's place on the DNA is in doubt, the DNA is left out and the CDR3 is given as listed by TCRdb. The chain is built from TRBV7-9 and TRBJ2-3; the D call of TRBD1 is as the table states it, not checked on the DNA. The CDR3 is 12 residues long, counting both termini. The germline V gene encodes CDR1 SEHNR and CDR2 FQNEAQ (reference sequence). The CDR3: CASSFGQGTWYF.

V and J are TRBV19 and TRBJ1-1; D may be TRBD1 (6 bases). This CDR3 region has 13 residues. Trimming cost V 4 bases and J 6 bases, with 12 bases left between them. CDR1 is LNHDA, CDR2 SQIVND, per germline (reference sequence). CDR3 loop: CASSNLQGAEAFF. CDR3 nucleotides: TGTGCCAGTAGTAATTTACAGGGTGCTGAAGCTTTCTTT.

The chain carries TRBV3-1 (or the pseudogene TRBV3-2) and TRBJ1-3, with D tentatively TRBD1 (6 bases). With 0 bases removed from V and 5 bases from J, the gap between germline ends came to 17 bases. The CDR3 is 17 amino acids. The V gene's germline CDR1 is LGHDT and CDR2 YNNKEL (reference sequence). CDR3 residues: CASSQEPRTANRNTIYF. As DNA, the CDR3 is TGTGCCAGCAGCCAAGAGCCCCGGACAGCGAATAGAAACACCATATATTTT.

The chain uses TRBV7-8 and TRBJ1-2, with D tentatively TRBD1 (5 bases). The V gene lost 4 bases and the J gene lost 3 bases, with 12 bases spanning the gap. The CDR3 spans 14 residues. The V gene's germline CDR1 is SGHVS and CDR2 FQNEAQ. The CDR3 bases are TGTGCCAGCAGCTCCGACAGAAATTACTATGGCTACACCTTC. Protein product: CASSSDRNYYGYTF.

The chain carries TRBV6-2 or TRBV6-3 and TRBJ1-2, with D possibly TRBD1 on 6 matching bases. The ends were cut back, 5 bases at V and 3 bases at J, with 10 bases in the middle. Germline CDR1 and CDR2: MNHEY and SVGEGT. The CDR3 sequence is 13 residues long. The CDR3 sequence is CASSITGYYGYTF. CDR3 in DNA: TGTGCCAGCAGTATTACAGGGTACTATGGCTACACCTTC.